The present TCR beta chain was sequenced within a study of blood T cell repertoires in COVID-19 (dated by TCRdb to the early 2020s). Broadly, across the study: Collaborator samples came from the United States, Italy and Spain and covered acute and convalescent phases of COVID-19. The material from the prospective study consisted of cDNA or gDNA derived from T cells, B-cell-depleted T cells, or PBMCs. The dataset comprised deeply sampled blood TCRbeta repertoires from subjects exposed to, actively infected with, or recovered from COVID-19. The repertoires were made available in a free public database intended to serve as a resource for research on the immune response to SARS-CoV-2. Samples came from the ongoing ImmuneRACE study (first 160 participants) plus 1,254 subjects from 6 global collaborators. Nearly every sample came with metadata listing a de-identified subject ID, COVID-19 status, age in years and sex. HLA class I and class II types, where available, came from metadata supplied by the sample provider rather than from assay-based typing.

TCRbeta CDR3 regions were amplified from genomic DNA by means of the immunoSEQ Assay, a bias-controlled multiplex PCR. In the source study's methods: The number of nucleated cells in each sample was estimated by amplification of reference gene primers within the assay. Sequence reads were collapsed and filtered to measure the absolute abundance of every unique TCRbeta CDR3 rearrangement. For each sample, productive Simpson clonality was calculated as the square root of Simpson's diversity index across productive rearrangements. Entries here come from immuneACCESS through TCRdb and include only in-frame sequences with V and J called. Some clones fail to appear in such tables; in the studies checked, an unresolved V gene covers under half of the shortfall, and the cause of the remainder is unknown. Clone size and V and J calls were adopted from that table, with D and trimming inferred from the DNA. This sample is represented by 98,000 or so clones; roughly 85% of them were singletons. Of the sample, approximately 2.5% falls within the top ten clones.

Clipping removes 5 bases from V and 6 bases from J, with 9 as the unmatched junction base count. From the cysteine through the phenylalanine, the CDR3 covers 16 amino acids. Of the read, only the CDR3 DNA is kept; its 48 bases are in frame from base 1. From a lookup of the germline V gene (reference sequence), CDR1 and CDR2 are LNHDA and SQIVND. For this clone: This clone's antigen is unknown. Per-base quality was not reported, and no clone a single base away is much larger than it.

Results and caveats for the whole study, not just this receptor: The quantity of clinical and demographic metadata differed by source and by participant and was supplied without curation.

Collaborating institutions collected whole blood in K2EDTA tubes following their own protocols. For TCRbeta analysis, collaborator samples were shipped as frozen whole blood, as isolated PBMCs, or as DNA extracted from either sample type. The source of this sequence is a human donor in a cohort sampled during active COVID-19. The chain links TRBV19 with TRBJ2-2, with TRBD1 identical over 10 junction bases. Sequencing was done on a sample of peripheral blood. For the CDR3, the sequence is CASSPPGQGFAGELFF. The DNA sequence is as follows: TGTGCCAGTAGTCCGCCGGGACAGGGGTTTGCCGGGGAGCTGTTTTTT.